The present T cell receptor (beta chain) was sequenced within a study of CD8 T cells in ankylosing spondylitis. General observations from the study: Disease-linked clones were CD8+ and relatively rare in peripheral blood. As reported, disease-linked clones showed significant enrichment in matched ankylosing spondylitis synovial fluid. Blood of patients with ankylosing spondylitis appeared to be characterized by a TCR beta motif of eight highly homologous variants.

This clonotype was observed a handful of times. Its antigen is unknown. Making the TCR beta libraries involved quantitative 5'-RACE with molecular barcodes. From the 5' RACE reads, TCRdb called clonotypes with MiXCR, one entry per CDR3 protein. The table shows approximately 440,000 distinct CDR3 sequences, with roughly 17% occurring only once. The CDR3 is made up of 14 amino acids. V was clipped by 8 bases and J by 0 bases, with 10 bases between them. CDR1 and CDR2 (germline): SEHNR, FQNEAQ (reference sequence). The sequencing input was blood, either unsorted or a sorted T cell fraction (not recorded which). The gene calls are TRBV7-9 and TRBJ2-2; D not resolved. This sequence was found in a male donor with ankylosing spondylitis. For the CDR3, the DNA is TGTGCCAGCCGGGCGGCCCCGAACACCGGGGAGCTGTTTTTT. It specifies CASRAAPNTGELFF.